The entry below gives a single TCR beta chain sequence along with its context. The specificity of this receptor is unknown. The record has no base qualities; no much larger clone is one base away. The data originate from a study of blood T cells in healthy people across ages (dated by TCRdb to about 2015). For context, the study as a whole: In model experiments, roughly one uniquely barcoded TCR beta cDNA molecule per two T cells was captured by template switching. Using deep sequencing normalized with unique cDNA molecular identifiers, the study measured how TCR beta repertoire diversity changes with age. Two additional independent replicas of 1 million unique cDNA reads from the same blood draw were analyzed for two donors (one aged 18 to 30 and one aged 80 or older). The donors were divided into four age groups: young (average approximately 15 years), middle-aged (about 41), aged (around 67) and long-lived (about 79). Donors of different ages were randomly distributed across sequencing lanes to avoid experimental bias. What the research found in general, with its limitations: Donor CMV infection status was unknown, potentially confounding age-related changes in expanded clonotypes. Estimates of total diversity from one million sequenced T cells were regarded as lower bounds and underestimates. Conclusive comparison of naive and antigen-experienced compartments was prevented by the profiling of bulk unsorted PBMCs. Observed TCR beta diversity per million T cells fell roughly linearly with age, and a significant reduction was already apparent by age around 39. Observed TCR beta diversity correlated strongly with the percentage of naive T cells measured by flow cytometry. Compared with the aged group, the long-lived group had more naive CD4+ T cells, fewer expanded clones and increased TCR diversity, suggesting age selection.

The library relied on 5' RACE. The second PCR ran for about 6 to 11 cycles and used a J-beta primer mix along with a sample-barcoded 5' primer. A unique molecular identifier was introduced onto each TCR beta cDNA molecule by a template-switch 5' adaptor carrying 12 random nucleotides. At least 2.5 million CDR3-containing paired-end reads were obtained from each sample. All of the RNA was converted into first-strand cDNA using the Mint cDNA synthesis kit, with a TRBC-specific oligonucleotide serving as the primer. After uracil-DNA glycosylase treatment, a first 18-cycle PCR used universal primers M1SS and BC2_uni_R on all cDNA. The source study handled its data this way. For normalization, 1 million high-quality reads, each with a distinct molecular identifier, were randomly selected from each sample. Reads with shared molecular identifiers were discarded instead of being binned into consensus sequences. CDR3 identification, clonotype clustering and error correction used MiTCR with a Q25 quality threshold and the strictest error-elimination algorithm. A nonparametric unseen species model with Euler transformation was used to estimate a lower bound on total TCR beta diversity. The public reads were run again by TCRdb, first through fastp at Q25 and then through MiXCR, and only productive beta chains were kept. CDR3 protein sequences are deduplicated, and each keeps its most common genes and DNA. TCRdb's processing, not the authors', yielded these V and J calls. The sample table lists some 1.8 million distinct CDR3 sequences, about two fifths of them with a count of one. The leading ten clones occupy under 30% of the sample.

Including cysteine and phenylalanine, the CDR3 has 17 amino acids. The CDR3 DNA has 51 bases and is translated from base 1. V and J are trimmed by 1 base and 0 bases, and the gene matches miss 9 bases of the junction. The germline V gene (reference sequence) supplies CDR1 DFQATT and CDR2 SNEGSKA. The 39 donors, aged about 6 to 100 years, were systemically healthy Caucasian individuals from Russia. About 9.8 milliliters of peripheral blood were drawn from each donor into EDTA-treated Vacutainer tubes. Ficoll-Paque density-gradient centrifugation was used to isolate PBMCs, with at least 7 million per sample. Total RNA, at least 5.5 micrograms per sample, was extracted from PBMCs with Trizol reagent. The percentages of naive CD45RAhigh/CD27high T cells were determined by flow cytometry on a PBMC aliquot from every donor.

This chain is built from TRBV20-1 and TRBJ2-1; a stretch of 7 junction bases matches TRBD2. The clonotype comes from a human donor in good health. Sequenced: blood. The CDR3 region: CSARVSSGVNSYNEQFF. The DNA sequence is given as TGCAGTGCTAGAGTGTCGAGCGGGGTAAACTCCTACAATGAGCAGTTCTTC.